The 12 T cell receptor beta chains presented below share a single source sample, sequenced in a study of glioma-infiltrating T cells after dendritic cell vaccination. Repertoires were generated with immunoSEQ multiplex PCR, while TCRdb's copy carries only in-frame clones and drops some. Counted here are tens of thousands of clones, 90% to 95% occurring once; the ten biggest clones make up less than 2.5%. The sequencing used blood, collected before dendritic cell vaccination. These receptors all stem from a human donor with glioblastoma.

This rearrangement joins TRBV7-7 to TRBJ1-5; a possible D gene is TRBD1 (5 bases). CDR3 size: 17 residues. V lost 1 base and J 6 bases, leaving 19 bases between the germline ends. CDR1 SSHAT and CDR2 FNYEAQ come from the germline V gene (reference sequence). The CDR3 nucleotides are TGTGCCAGCAGCTTAGTATCAGGAGGGGTCGAGGCTCAGCCCCAGCATTTT. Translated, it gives CASSLVSGGVEAQPQHF.

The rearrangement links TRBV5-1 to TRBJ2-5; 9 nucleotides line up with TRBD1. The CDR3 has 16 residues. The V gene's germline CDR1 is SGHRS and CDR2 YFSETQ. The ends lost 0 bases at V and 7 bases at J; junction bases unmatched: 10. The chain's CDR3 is CASSLGDRATVGTQYF. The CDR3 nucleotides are TGCGCCAGCAGCTTGGGGGACAGGGCGACGGTAGGGACCCAGTACTTC. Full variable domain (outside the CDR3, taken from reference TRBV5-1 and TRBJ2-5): KAGVTQTPRYLIKTRGQQVTLSCSPISGHRSVSWYQQTPGQGLQFLFEYFSETQRNKGNFPGRFSGRQFSNSRSEMNVSTLELGDSALYLCASSLGDRATVGTQYFGPGTRLLVL.

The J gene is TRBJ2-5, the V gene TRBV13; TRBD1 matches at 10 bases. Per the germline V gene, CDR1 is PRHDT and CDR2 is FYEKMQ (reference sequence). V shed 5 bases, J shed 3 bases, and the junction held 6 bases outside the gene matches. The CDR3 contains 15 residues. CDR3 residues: CASSHRTGGEETQYF. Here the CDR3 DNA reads TGTGCCAGCAGCCACCGGACAGGGGGGGAAGAGACCCAGTACTTC.

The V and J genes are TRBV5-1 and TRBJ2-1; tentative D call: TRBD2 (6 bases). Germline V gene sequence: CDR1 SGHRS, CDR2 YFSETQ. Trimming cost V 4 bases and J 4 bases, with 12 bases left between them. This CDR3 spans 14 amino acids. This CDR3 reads CASSDGTPYNEQFF. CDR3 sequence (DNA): TGCGCCAGCAGCGACGGGACTCCGTACAATGAGCAGTTCTTC.

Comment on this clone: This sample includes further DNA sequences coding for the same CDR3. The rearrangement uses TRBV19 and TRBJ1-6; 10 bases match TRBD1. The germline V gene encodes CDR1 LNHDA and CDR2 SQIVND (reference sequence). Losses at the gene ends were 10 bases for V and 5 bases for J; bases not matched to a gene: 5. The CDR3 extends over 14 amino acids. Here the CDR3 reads CATSGTGDNSPLHF. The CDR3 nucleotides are TGTGCCACAAGCGGGACAGGGGATAATTCACCCCTCCACTTT.

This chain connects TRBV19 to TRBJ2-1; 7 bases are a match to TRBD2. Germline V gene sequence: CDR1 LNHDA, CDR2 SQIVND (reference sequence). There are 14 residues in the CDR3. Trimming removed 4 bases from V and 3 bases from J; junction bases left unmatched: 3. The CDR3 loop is CASSKLAGYNEQFF. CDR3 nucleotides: TGTGCCAGTAGTAAATTAGCGGGCTACAATGAGCAGTTCTTC.

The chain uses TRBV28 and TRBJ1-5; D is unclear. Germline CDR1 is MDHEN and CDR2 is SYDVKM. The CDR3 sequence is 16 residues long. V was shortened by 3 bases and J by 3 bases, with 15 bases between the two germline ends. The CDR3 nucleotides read TGTGCCAGCAGTTTGCACCCCGCGGGCGTCAATCAGCCCCAGCATTTT. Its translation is CASSLHPAGVNQPQHF.

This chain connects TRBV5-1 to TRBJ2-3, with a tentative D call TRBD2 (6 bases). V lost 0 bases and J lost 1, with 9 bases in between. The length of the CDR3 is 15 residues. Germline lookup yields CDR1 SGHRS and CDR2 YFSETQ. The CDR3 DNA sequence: TGCGCCAGCAGCTTGGTGACTAGTGGCACAGATACGCAGTATTTT. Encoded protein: CASSLVTSGTDTQYF.

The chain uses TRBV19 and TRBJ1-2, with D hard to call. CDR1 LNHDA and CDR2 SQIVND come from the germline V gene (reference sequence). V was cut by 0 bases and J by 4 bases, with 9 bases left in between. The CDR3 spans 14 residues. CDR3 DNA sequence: TGTGCCAGTAGTATAGATCGGCGGCTCTATGGCTACACCTTC. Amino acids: CASSIDRRLYGYTF.

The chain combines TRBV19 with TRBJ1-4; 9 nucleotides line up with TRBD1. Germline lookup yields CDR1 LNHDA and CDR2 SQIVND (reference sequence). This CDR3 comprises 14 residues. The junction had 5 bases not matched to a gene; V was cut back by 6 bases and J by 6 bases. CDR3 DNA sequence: TGTGCCAGTAGCTACGGGACAGGGCATGAAAAACTGTTTTTT. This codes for CASSYGTGHEKLFF.

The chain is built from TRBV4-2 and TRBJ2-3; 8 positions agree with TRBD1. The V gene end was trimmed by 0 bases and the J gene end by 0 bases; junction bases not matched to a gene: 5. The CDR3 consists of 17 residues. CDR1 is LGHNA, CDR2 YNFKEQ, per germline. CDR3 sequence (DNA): TGTGCCAGCAGCCAAGATCCCCAGGGGGCGAGCACAGATACGCAGTATTTT. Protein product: CASSQDPQGASTDTQYF.

The CDR3 spells CASSFEQGRQYF. The CDR3 nucleotides are TGTGCCAGCAGCTTTGAACAGGGGCGGCAGTACTTC. This chain joins TRBV7-9 and TRBJ2-7; 7 nucleotides match TRBD1. The trim removed 3 bases at V and 9 bases at J, leaving 5 bases unmatched. This CDR3 has 12 amino acids. CDR1 is SEHNR, CDR2 FQNEAQ, per germline (reference sequence).